This T cell receptor beta chain emerged from a study of cytomegalovirus exposure and HLA in healthy donors. Primers for the PCR totalled 60 Vbeta and 13 Jbeta. Sequenced by immunoSEQ multiplex PCR; TCRdb stores in-frame clones only, minus some. Of about 180,000 clones listed, approximately 84% were seen once; the top ten hold roughly 5%. Germline V gives CDR1 LNHDA, CDR2 SQIVND (reference sequence). V trimming: 5 bases; J trimming: 2 bases; junction bases outside the gene matches: 8. The CDR3 runs to 16 residues. With respect to this clone: Other DNA sequences in this sample translate to the same CDR3.

Healthy bone marrow donors supplied every sample. Sequenced material: PBMCs. The chain employs TRBV19 and TRBJ2-1, with 8 nucleotides matching TRBD2. The TCR was taken from a girl aged 10 to 17 in good health and CMV-seropositive. The CDR3 nucleotides read TGTGCCAGTAGTGTACCAGGGACTAGGGCCTACAATGAGCAGTTCTTC. Translating gives CASSVPGTRAYNEQFF.